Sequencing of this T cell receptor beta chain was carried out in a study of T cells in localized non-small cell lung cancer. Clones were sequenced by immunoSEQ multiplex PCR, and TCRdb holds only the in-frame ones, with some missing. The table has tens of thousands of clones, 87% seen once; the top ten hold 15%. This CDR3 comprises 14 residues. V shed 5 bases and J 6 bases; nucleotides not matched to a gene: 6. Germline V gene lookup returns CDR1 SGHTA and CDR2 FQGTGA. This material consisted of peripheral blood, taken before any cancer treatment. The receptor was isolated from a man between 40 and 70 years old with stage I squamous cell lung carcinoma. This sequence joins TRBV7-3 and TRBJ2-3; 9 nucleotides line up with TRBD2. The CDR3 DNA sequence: TGTGCCAGCAGCCTAGGACTAGCGTCGGATACGCAGTATTTT. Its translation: CASSLGLASDTQYF.